The 21 T cell receptor beta chains reported below all come from one sample, sequenced in a study of human CD8 memory T cell subsets. UMI-labeled 5' RACE yielded the TCR beta libraries. From its re-call of the 5' RACE reads, TCRdb lists each CDR3 protein once, without DNA. In all, the sample yields roughly 10,000 distinct CDR3 sequences. Sample: CD8+ T cells from PBMCs. The receptors were gathered from a human donor in good health.

The rearrangement links TRBV27 to TRBJ1-2; TCRdb proposes TRBD1, but this gene call is untestable without DNA. From germline, CDR1 is MNHEY and CDR2 SMNVEV (reference sequence). The CDR3 sequence is 15 residues long. The CDR3 loop reads CASSLGQNSFYGYTF.

V and J are TRBV15 and TRBJ2-7. The CDR3 is 13 amino acids. Germline V gene lookup returns CDR1 LNHNV and CDR2 YYDKDF (reference sequence). This CDR3 reads CASRLLGEDEQYF.

V and J are TRBV5-1 and TRBJ2-1; TCRdb reports TRBD2, a call that lacks DNA to check it against. The CDR3 length is 14 residues. Looked up from germline, CDR1 is SGHRS and CDR2 is YFSETQ. The CDR3 protein is CASSIRLAGVEQFF.

This rearrangement joins TRBV6-2 or TRBV6-3 to TRBJ2-3; the D call of TRBD2 rests on TCRdb alone, since no DNA is present to check it. The CDR3 is 17 amino acids. Germline CDR1 is MNHEY and CDR2 is SVGEGT. CDR3 sequence reads: CASSYPTGHWDTDTQYF.

V usage is TRBV6-2 or TRBV6-3 and J usage is TRBJ2-7. CDR1 is MNHEY, CDR2 SVGEGT, per germline. There are 16 residues in the CDR3. This CDR3 is CASSYFPVTTTYEQYF.

CDR3 loop: CASSPPGGLNTEAFF. The chain employs TRBV7-9 and TRBJ1-1; TCRdb selects TRBD1, and the lack of DNA leaves this call unchecked. The CDR3 is 15 amino acids. Germline V gives CDR1 SEHNR, CDR2 FQNEAQ (reference sequence).

The rearrangement links TRBV10-1 to TRBJ1-6. Germline CDR1 reads WNHNN; CDR2 reads SYGVQD (reference sequence). This CDR3 has 14 residues. CDR3 in amino acids: CASSDREGGRALHF.

The V gene is TRBV25-1, the J gene TRBJ2-7; TCRdb's D gene call, TRBD2, goes unchecked for lack of DNA. CDR3 length: 12 amino acids. The germline V gene has CDR1 MGHDK and CDR2 SYGVNS. CDR3 residues: CASSESGGGQYF.

The chain has TRBV7-2 and TRBJ2-3; TCRdb gives TRBD2 as the D gene, but with no DNA this cannot be confirmed. The CDR3 sequence is 19 residues long. Germline-derived CDR1 and CDR2 are SGHTA and FQGNSA. The CDR3 spells CASSLRRLAGLGSTDTQYF.

The J gene is TRBJ2-1, the V gene TRBV9; TCRdb indicates TRBD2, and absent DNA this call remains unverified. The CDR3 covers 17 residues. CDR1 is SGDLS, CDR2 YYNGEE, per germline. The CDR3: CASSVGPAGVSYNEQFF.

The chain uses TRBV7-9 and TRBJ1-2; the D gene TCRdb calls, TRBD1, cannot be checked with no DNA. The CDR3 totals 14 residues. Germline CDR1 is SEHNR and CDR2 is FQNEAQ (reference sequence). The CDR3: CASSPPDGVPYYTF.

The genes are TRBV25-1 and TRBJ1-1; TCRdb indicates TRBD1, and absent DNA this call remains unverified. The V gene's germline CDR1 is MGHDK and CDR2 SYGVNS. CDR3 length: 13 amino acids. The CDR3 spells CASNSRRGTEAFF.

The V call is TRBV7-8, the J call TRBJ2-1; TCRdb lists TRBD1, though no DNA is available to test this call. Germline V gene data show CDR1 as SGHVS and CDR2 as FQNEAQ. The CDR3 is 16 residues long. CDR3 loop: CASSLGTGGGWDEQFF.

Its frequency marks this clonotype as medium-sized. The J gene is TRBJ2-2, the V gene TRBV15; TCRdb names TRBD2, which stays unverified in the absence of DNA. The CDR3 loop spans 18 amino acids. Germline CDR1 LNHNV, CDR2 YYDKDF (reference sequence). The CDR3 is CATSTTGLAGINTGELFF.

This chain connects TRBV12-5 to TRBJ1-2; TCRdb's D call of TRBD1 is untestable without DNA. CDR3 size: 14 residues. CDR1 and CDR2 (germline): LGHNT, FRNRAP. The CDR3 spells CASGLGTGFGGYTF.

The chain recombines TRBV20-1 with TRBJ2-1; TCRdb names TRBD2, which stays unverified in the absence of DNA. Looked up from germline, CDR1 is DFQATT and CDR2 is SNEGSKA (reference sequence). The CDR3 is 14 amino acids. This CDR3 reads CSASTSGKVNEQFF.

The CDR3 sequence is CSADLAGGLLNEQFF. This rearrangement joins TRBV20-1 to TRBJ2-1; TCRdb's D call of TRBD2 is untestable without DNA. Germline values: CDR1 DFQATT, CDR2 SNEGSKA (reference sequence). The CDR3 extends over 15 amino acids.

The rearrangement links TRBV19 to TRBJ2-7; checking the TCRdb D call of TRBD1 is not possible without DNA. This CDR3 is 15 amino acids long. Germline assignment: CDR1 LNHDA and CDR2 SQIVND (reference sequence). The CDR3 here is CASSIYDRSSYEQYF.

In terms of frequency, this clonotype is medium-sized (0.01 to 0.1%). The rearrangement links TRBV19 to TRBJ2-1; TCRdb names TRBD2, which stays unverified in the absence of DNA. The CDR3 loop spans 14 amino acids. CDR1 and CDR2 (germline): LNHDA, SQIVND (reference sequence). CDR3 in amino acids: CASSPGTTREGQFF.

The chain links TRBV3-1 to TRBJ1-1. The CDR3 runs to 17 residues. The germline CDR1 and CDR2 sequences are LGHDT and YNNKEL (reference sequence). This chain's CDR3 is CASSQDPRDRPHTEAFF. The full variable domain, in which reference TRBV3-1 and TRBJ1-1 provide the parts outside the CDR3, is DTAVSQTPKYLVTQMGNDKSIKCEQNLGHDTMYWYKQDSKKFLKIMFSYNNKELIINETVPNRFSPKSPDKAHLNLHINSLELGDSAVYFCASSQDPRDRPHTEAFFGQGTRLTVV.

The genes are TRBV5-1 and TRBJ2-1. Germline CDR1 SGHRS, CDR2 YFSETQ. This CDR3 is 14 amino acids long. CDR3 region: CASSLLTLDNEQFF.